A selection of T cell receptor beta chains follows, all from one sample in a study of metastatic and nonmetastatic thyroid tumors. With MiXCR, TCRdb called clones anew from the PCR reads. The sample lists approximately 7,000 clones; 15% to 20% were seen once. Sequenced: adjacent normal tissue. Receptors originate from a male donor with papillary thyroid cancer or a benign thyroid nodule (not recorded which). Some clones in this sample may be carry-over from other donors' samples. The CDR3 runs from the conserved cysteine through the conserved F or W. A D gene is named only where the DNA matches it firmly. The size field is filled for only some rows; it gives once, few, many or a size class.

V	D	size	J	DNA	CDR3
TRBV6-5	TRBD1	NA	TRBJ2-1	TGTGCCAGCAGTTTTTACGGGACAGGGTTGGATAATGAGCAGTTCTTC	CASSFYGTGLDNEQFF
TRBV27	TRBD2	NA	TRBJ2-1	TGTGCCAGCAGTGCAAGACTAGCCCATGAGCAGTTCTTT	CASSARLAHEQFF
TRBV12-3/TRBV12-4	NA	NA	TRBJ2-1	TGTGCCAGCAGGAGAGATTACAGACCCTTCGGCGGGTTATTAGATGAGCAGTTCTTC	CASRRDYRPFGGLLDEQFF
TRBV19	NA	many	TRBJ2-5	TGTGCCAGCATGGACAGACAGTGGGCCCAGTACTTC	CASMDRQWAQYF
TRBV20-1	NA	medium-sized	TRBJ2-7	TGCAGTGCTAGTGGGGGAGCTGGGGCAGGGGTCTACGAGCAGTACTTC	CSASGGAGAGVYEQYF
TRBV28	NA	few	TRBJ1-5	TGTGCCAGCAGTTTAGGGGGGATTGGTAGCAATCAGCCCCAGCATTTT	CASSLGGIGSNQPQHF
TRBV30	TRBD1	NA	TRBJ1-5	TGTGCCTGGGCATCGACAGGGTCGGGTCAGCCCCAGCATTTT	CAWASTGSGQPQHF
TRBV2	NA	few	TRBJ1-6	TGTGCCAGCCGACAGGTTAATTCACCCCTCCACTTT	CASRQVNSPLHF
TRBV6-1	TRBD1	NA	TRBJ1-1	TGTGCCAGCAGCAAACAGGGGGCTAGGGTGAACACTGAAGCTTTCTTT	CASSKQGARVNTEAFF
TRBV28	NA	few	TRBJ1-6	TGTGCCAGCAGTCCAATTCTGGGAGAGTGTTCACCCCTCCACTTT	CASSPILGECSPLHF
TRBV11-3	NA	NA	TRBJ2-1	TGTGCCAGCAGCCTCCTCCGGGGGAATGAGCAGTTCTTC	CASSLLRGNEQFF
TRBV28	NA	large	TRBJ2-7	TGTGCCAGCAGTTTAGTAAGGCCCCTGGGCGAGCAGTACTTC	CASSLVRPLGEQYF
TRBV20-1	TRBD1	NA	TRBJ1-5	TGCAGTGCTAGAGATCTACAGGGGATCGCTCAGCCCCAGCATTTT	CSARDLQGIAQPQHF
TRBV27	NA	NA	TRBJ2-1	TGTGCCAGCAGTTTAAGGTTAGGTGAGCAGTTCTTC	CASSLRLGEQFF
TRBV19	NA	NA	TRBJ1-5	TGTGCCAGTAGTATAGGGGGCGCCGTAGGGAATCAGCCCCAGCATTTT	CASSIGGAVGNQPQHF
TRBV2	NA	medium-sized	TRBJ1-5	TGTGCCAGCGGTTCCTCCCTCAATCAGCCCCAGCATTTT	CASGSSLNQPQHF
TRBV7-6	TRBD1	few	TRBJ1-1	TGTGCCAGCAGCCCAATCGGACAGGCCTATTTGAGCACTGAAGCTTTCTTT	CASSPIGQAYLSTEAFF
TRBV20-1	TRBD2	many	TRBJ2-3	TGCAGTGCTGTTCCGGGACTAGTTACAGATACGCAGTATTTT	CSAVPGLVTDTQYF
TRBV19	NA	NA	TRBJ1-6	TGTGCCAGTAGTGTCAGAATGGGTAATTCACCCCTCCACTTT	CASSVRMGNSPLHF
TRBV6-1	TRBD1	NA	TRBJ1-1	TGTGCCAGCAGCGCAACAGGGGTGAGGACTGAAGCTTTCTTT	CASSATGVRTEAFF
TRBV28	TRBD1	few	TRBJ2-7	TGTGCCAGCAGCCCGGGGACAGGGGTTCTCTACGAGCAGTACTTC	CASSPGTGVLYEQYF
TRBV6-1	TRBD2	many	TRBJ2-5	TGTGCCAGCAGTGAAGGACTTGGACTAGCGGCGTACCAAGAGACCCAGTACTTC	CASSEGLGLAAYQETQYF
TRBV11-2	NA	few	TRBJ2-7	TGTGCCAGCAGCCCCAGATTCTACGAGCAGTACTTC	CASSPRFYEQYF
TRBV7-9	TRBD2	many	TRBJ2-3	TGTGCCAGCAGCTTGTCCGGGGGGATCACAGATACGCAGTATTTT	CASSLSGGITDTQYF
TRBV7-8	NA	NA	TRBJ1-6	TGTGCCAGCAGCTTAGGAAATTCACCCCTCCACTTT	CASSLGNSPLHF
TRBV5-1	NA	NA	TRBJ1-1	TGCGCCAGCAGCTTGACGACAGGTTATGGCACTGAAGCTTTCTTT	CASSLTTGYGTEAFF
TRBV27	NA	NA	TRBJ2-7	TGTGCCAGCAGTAATCCGGGACAAGCCTACGAGCAGTACTTC	CASSNPGQAYEQYF
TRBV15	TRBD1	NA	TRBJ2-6	TGTGCCACCAGCAGAGAAGGGGGCTCTTTCTCTGGGGCCAACGCCCTGACTTTC	CATSREGGSFSGANALTF
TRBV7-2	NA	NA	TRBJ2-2	TGTGCCAGCAGCCCCCGTGTTACAAACACCGGGGAGCTGTTTTTT	CASSPRVTNTGELFF
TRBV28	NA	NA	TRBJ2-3	TGTGCCAGCCAAGACTCCAGCACAGATACGCAGTATTTT	CASQDSSTDTQYF
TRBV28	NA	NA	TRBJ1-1	TGTGCCAGCAGTGGGCCTAACCCCGGTCACACTGAAGCTTTCTTT	CASSGPNPGHTEAFF
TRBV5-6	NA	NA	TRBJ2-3	TGTGCCAGCAGCTTGATTGATACGCAGTATTTT	CASSLIDTQYF
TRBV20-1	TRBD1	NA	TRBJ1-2	TGCAGTGTTCCCCTCCGGGACAGCTATGGCTACACCTTC	CSVPLRDSYGYTF
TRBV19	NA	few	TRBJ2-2	TGTGCCAGTAGTATAAGGGGTATCCCCGGGGAGCTGTTTTTT	CASSIRGIPGELFF
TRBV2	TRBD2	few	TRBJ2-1	TGTGCCAGCAAGCGGGAGGGATATTACAATGAGCAGTTCTTC	CASKREGYYNEQFF
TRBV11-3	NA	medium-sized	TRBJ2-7	TGTGCCAGCAGCTTAGGGCACCAAGCGTACTTC	CASSLGHQAYF
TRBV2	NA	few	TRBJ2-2	TGTGCCAGCAGTGAACAGGGGATTAACACCGGGGAGCTGTTTTTT	CASSEQGINTGELFF
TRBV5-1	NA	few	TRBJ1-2	TGCGCCAGCAGCTTGGGGGGACGGAACTATGGCTACACCTTC	CASSLGGRNYGYTF
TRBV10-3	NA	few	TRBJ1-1	TGTGCCATCAGTGCCGGGATGTTAATGAACACTGAAGCTTTCTTT	CAISAGMLMNTEAFF
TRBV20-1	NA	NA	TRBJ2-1	TGCAGTGCTAGAGATCAAGAAGCAGAGGGGAAGTTCTTC	CSARDQEAEGKFF
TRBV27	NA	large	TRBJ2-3	TGTGCCAGTAAGACCCTAATAGGCACAGATACGCAGTATTTT	CASKTLIGTDTQYF
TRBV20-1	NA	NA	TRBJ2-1	TGCAGTGCTAGAGGGTGGGGGTGGCAGAGGAGCTCCTACAATGAGCAGTTCTTC	CSARGWGWQRSSYNEQFF
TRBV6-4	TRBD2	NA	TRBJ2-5	TGTGCCAGCAGTGAAGAGGTGTTGAGCGGGAGAGAGACCCAGTACTTC	CASSEEVLSGRETQYF
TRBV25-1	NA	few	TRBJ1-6	TGTGCCAGCAGTCCGGACACCGATTCACCCCTCCACTTT	CASSPDTDSPLHF
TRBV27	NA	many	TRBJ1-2	TGTGCCAGCAGTTTCACCGTTAACTCCTATGGCTACACCTTC	CASSFTVNSYGYTF
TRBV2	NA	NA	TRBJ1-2	TGTGCCAGCAGTGAAGCGGAGGACAGACGAGGCTACACCTTC	CASSEAEDRRGYTF
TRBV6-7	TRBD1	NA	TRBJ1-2	TGTGCCAGCAGTTACCGACGGGACAGTCACCCATGGTGCTACACCTTC	CASSYRRDSHPWCYTF
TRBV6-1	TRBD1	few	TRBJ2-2	TGTGCCAGCATCAGGGACAGGGGCAAGACCGGGGAGCTGTTTTTT	CASIRDRGKTGELFF
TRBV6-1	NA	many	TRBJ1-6	TGTGCCAGCAGTGAAGTCGGAGTATATAATTCACCCCTCCACTTT	CASSEVGVYNSPLHF
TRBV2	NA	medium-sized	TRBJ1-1	TGTGCCAACAATATGAACACTGAAGCTTTCTTT	CANNMNTEAFF